Listed below are T cell receptor beta chains from one sample, sequenced in a study of regulatory T cells in long-lasting Graves disease. TCRdb reprocessed the multiplex PCR reads via MiXCR and lists one record per CDR3 protein. The sample consists of approximately 400,000 distinct CDR3 sequences, roughly 24% of them appearing once. Specimen: peripheral blood mononuclear cells (PBMCs), collected when the disease was refractory, from a patient treated with antithyroid drugs. The receptors here all came from a woman in her 40s with Graves disease. The CDR3 runs from the conserved cysteine through the conserved F or W. The order of the fields is clone size, V gene, J gene, D gene, CDR3 DNA, CDR3 protein. A D gene is named only where the DNA matches it firmly. Part of the rows lack a size; the others show once, few, many or a class for expanded clones.

NA	TRBV6-1	TRBJ1-1	TRBD1	TGTGCCAGCAGGCCCGGACAGGGAGGAAGTGGGACTGAAGCTTTCTTT	CASRPGQGGSGTEAFF
NA	TRBV11-2	TRBJ2-3	TRBD2	TGTGCCAGCAGCTTTGTAGCGGGTGGCGCAGATACGCAGTATTTT	CASSFVAGGADTQYF
NA	TRBV20-1	TRBJ1-2	NA	TGCAGTGCTAGGGGGAGAGAAGCTAACTATGGCTACACCTTC	CSARGREANYGYTF
many	TRBV28	TRBJ1-5	NA	TGTGCCAGCCGAACCTATACAGCGGGTCAGCCCCAGCATTTT	CASRTYTAGQPQHF
NA	TRBV27	TRBJ2-1	TRBD2	TGTGCCAGCAGTGTGGGAGGGCCCCCGGAATACAATGAGCAGTTCTTC	CASSVGGPPEYNEQFF
NA	TRBV7-8	TRBJ2-5	TRBD1	TGTGCCAGCAGCGAACGTTGGGGACAGGGGTTCGGGCACTTC	CASSERWGQGFGHF
few	TRBV10-3	TRBJ2-7	NA	TGTGCCATCAGTGAGTCTTCGGACAGACCCTACGAGCAGTACTTC	CAISESSDRPYEQYF
once	TRBV28	TRBJ2-1	TRBD2	TGTGCCAGCAGGATATCCTCTAGCGGGAGTTACAATGAGCAGTTCTTC	CASRISSSGSYNEQFF
NA	TRBV20-1	TRBJ2-7	NA	TGCAGTGTTCCGGGCCGTGGGGGTAGCTACGAGCAGTACTTC	CSVPGRGGSYEQYF
NA	TRBV15	TRBJ2-7	NA	TGTGCCACCAGCAGAGTGGCGACAGGCCTCTACGAGCAGTACTTC	CATSRVATGLYEQYF
NA	TRBV20-1	TRBJ2-7	NA	TGCAGTGCTAGAGTTCCGCTAGCCCACAGTAACGAGCAGTACTTC	CSARVPLAHSNEQYF
few	TRBV9	TRBJ1-3	TRBD1	TGTGCCAGCAGCCTCCGGGACAGGGGAGCCTCTGGAAACACCATATATTTT	CASSLRDRGASGNTIYF
NA	TRBV4-1	TRBJ1-1	NA	TGCGCCAGCAGCGTGCAGTCGAACACTGAAGCTTTCTTT	CASSVQSNTEAFF
few	TRBV19	TRBJ2-7	NA	TGTGCCAGTAGTTATGGTCTAGCGCTTTCCTACGAGCAGTACTTC	CASSYGLALSYEQYF
NA	TRBV19	TRBJ1-5	NA	TGTGCCAGTAGCTGGGGGGGTTATCAGCCCCAGCATTTT	CASSWGGYQPQHF
many	TRBV28	TRBJ1-5	TRBD1	TGTGCCAGCAGCCCCCAGACAGGGCCCAATCAGCCCCAGCATTTT	CASSPQTGPNQPQHF
many	TRBV6-5	TRBJ2-7	TRBD2	TGTGCCAGCAGTTACAGCGGGAGTGAAGCCTACGAGCAGTACTTC	CASSYSGSEAYEQYF
many	TRBV28	TRBJ2-7	TRBD1	TGTGCCAGCAGTTTATTCGACAGGGGCTACGAGCAGTACTTC	CASSLFDRGYEQYF
NA	TRBV5-1	TRBJ2-4	NA	TGCGCCAGCAGCGACGATTGGAGGACGAGCTTAGACATTCAGTACTTC	CASSDDWRTSLDIQYF
few	TRBV7-9	TRBJ2-7	NA	TGTGCCAGCAGCTTAGCACCGGAGGGCGAGCAGTACTTC	CASSLAPEGEQYF
few	TRBV7-9	TRBJ2-7	TRBD1	TGTGCCAGCAGCTTATCCGACAGGGTTGGCGAGCAGTACTTC	CASSLSDRVGEQYF
once	TRBV7-3	TRBJ2-4	NA	TGTGCCAGCAGCGCCTCGGGACCTCAAGCCAAAAACATTCAGTACTTC	CASSASGPQAKNIQYF
many	TRBV28	TRBJ2-2	NA	TGTGCCAGCAGTTTCCCGCAGGACAGGAACACCGGGGAGCTGTTTTTT	CASSFPQDRNTGELFF
few	TRBV15	TRBJ2-5	NA	TGTGCCACCAGCAGAGTCTCCCAAGAGACCCAGTACTTC	CATSRVSQETQYF
NA	TRBV6-2/TRBV6-3	TRBJ1-1	NA	TGTGCCAGCAGTAGTTTGGGGGCTAGAGCTTTCTTT	CASSSLGARAFF
NA	TRBV2	TRBJ2-2	NA	TGTGCCAGCAGTGACAGGCCCTACACCGGGGAGCTGTTTTTT	CASSDRPYTGELFF
many	TRBV11-2	TRBJ2-5	NA	TGTGCCAGCAGCTTCACGCCAGGGTGGGGAGAGACCCAGTACTTC	CASSFTPGWGETQYF
many	TRBV28	TRBJ2-7	TRBD2	TGTGCCAGCAGTGCGACCCTAGCGGAGGTCTCCTACGAGCAGTACTTC	CASSATLAEVSYEQYF
NA	TRBV20-1	TRBJ2-2	TRBD1	TGCAGTGCTAGGGAAGGGGGCAACACCGGGGAGCTGTTTTTT	CSAREGGNTGELFF
few	TRBV10-3	TRBJ2-2	NA	TGTGCCATCAGTCGAGAGGGGCGGGAAGGAAGCGGGGAGCTGTTTTTT	CAISREGREGSGELFF
many	TRBV11-2	TRBJ2-7	TRBD1	TGTGCCAGCAGCTTAGGACAGGGAACTTCCTACGAGCAGTACTTC	CASSLGQGTSYEQYF
many	TRBV10-1	TRBJ1-4	NA	TGCGCCAGCCATCCTACCGTACGCGCCCTAGGAGAAAAACTGTTTTTT	CASHPTVRALGEKLFF
few	TRBV3-1	TRBJ1-2	TRBD1	TGTGCCAGCAGCCAAGCAGGGGGTGGAGGCTACACCTTC	CASSQAGGGGYTF
few	TRBV28	TRBJ2-1	NA	TGTGCCAGCAGTATACAGGGAGGCAATGAGCAGTTCTTC	CASSIQGGNEQFF
many	TRBV29-1	TRBJ2-5	NA	TGCAGCGTTGCAGGGGACACCCAAGAGACCCAGTACTTC	CSVAGDTQETQYF
many	TRBV13	TRBJ2-7	NA	TGTGCCAGCAGCTTAGGCGGACGGGGCTACGAGCAGTACTTC	CASSLGGRGYEQYF
NA	TRBV7-9	TRBJ2-1	TRBD2	TGTGCCAGCAGCCTGAGCGGGAGTATGGATGAGCAGTTCTTC	CASSLSGSMDEQFF
few	TRBV28	TRBJ2-2	TRBD2	TGTGCCAGCAGTTTAGAGCGGGAGGCCGGGGAGCTGTTTTTT	CASSLEREAGELFF
NA	TRBV29-1	TRBJ1-1	NA	TGCAGCCATTCCGACAGAAGGGCTGAAGCTTTCTTT	CSHSDRRAEAFF
NA	TRBV5-6	TRBJ1-4	NA	TGTGCCAGCAGCTCAATCGGGCAGGGGAATGAAAAACTGTTTTTT	CASSSIGQGNEKLFF
NA	TRBV6-5	TRBJ1-3	NA	TGTGCCAGCAGTTACTCGAGGGGCAGGTCTGGAAACACCATATATTTT	CASSYSRGRSGNTIYF
NA	TRBV9	TRBJ2-3	NA	TGTGCCAGCAGCGACCCGGGGCCGGTCCCAGATACGCAGTATTTT	CASSDPGPVPDTQYF
NA	TRBV7-9	TRBJ1-4	NA	TGTGCCAGCACCTCATTTTCTAAAAAGGGGGTCCGTAATGAAAAACTGTTTTTT	CASTSFSKKGVRNEKLFF
many	TRBV11-2	TRBJ2-5	NA	TGTGCCAGCAGCTTAGGTATAGGAGACCAAGAGACCCAGTACTTC	CASSLGIGDQETQYF
NA	TRBV20-1	TRBJ2-7	TRBD1	TGCAGTGCTCCCCGGGACAGCCGCTACGAGCAGTACTTC	CSAPRDSRYEQYF
NA	TRBV6-7	TRBJ2-3	NA	TGTGCCAGCAGTTACTCGTGCCTTCCTAATACATATACGCAGTATTTT	CASSYSCLPNTYTQYF
NA	TRBV20-1	TRBJ2-1	NA	TGCAGTGCGTCCTACTACAATGAGCAGTTCTTC	CSASYYNEQFF
many	TRBV2	TRBJ2-7	TRBD2	TGTGCCAGCAGTGGTCCCGGCGCGGGGAGGGAGAGCGAGCAGTACTTC	CASSGPGAGRESEQYF
many	TRBV10-3	TRBJ1-1	NA	TGTGCCATCCAGTGGCAGCAGAACACTGAAGCTTTCTTT	CAIQWQQNTEAFF
few	TRBV6-5	TRBJ1-2	TRBD1	TGTGCCAGCAGTTACGGAGGGGACAGGGGCTATGGCTACACCTTC	CASSYGGDRGYGYTF
few	TRBV6-1	TRBJ1-5	NA	TGTGCCAGCAGACGTGCGCCCCCCCCATCGAATCAGCCCCAGCATTTT	CASRRAPPPSNQPQHF
NA	TRBV7-2	TRBJ2-7	TRBD2	TGTGCCAGCAGCCCGACTAGCGGGATCTACGAGCAGTACTTC	CASSPTSGIYEQYF